This entry features one TCR beta chain sequence. Antigen unknown. The length of the CDR3 is 16 residues. J gave up 8 bases and V 6 bases, and 11 bases lay outside the gene matches. The data derive from a study of CD8 T cells in ankylosing spondylitis. Notes on the study in general: Disease-associated clonotypes exhibited CD8+ identity and were relatively infrequent in peripheral blood. In ankylosing spondylitis blood, a motif of seven to nine highly homologous TCR beta variants appeared characteristic.

TCRdb reanalysed the 5' RACE reads using MiXCR and keeps one entry per CDR3 protein. Among hundreds of thousands of distinct CDR3 sequences listed, approximately 12% were seen once. The V gene is TRBV12-3 or TRBV12-4, the J gene TRBJ2-1; the match to TRBD2 covers 12 bases. This TCR derives from a male donor with ankylosing spondylitis. Sample: blood, either unsorted or a sorted T cell fraction (not recorded which). The CDR3, as DNA: TGTGCCAGCAGCCGGCTTTGGACTAGCGGGGAAGATGAGCAGTTCTTC. It yields the protein CASSRLWTSGEDEQFF.